The next 5 T cell receptor beta chains were all read from a single sample in a study of spatial heterogeneity in lung cancer. The time point was: blood taken at disease recurrence. Unsorted samples of tumor, nontumor lung or frozen PBMC had their whole RNA sequenced. TCRdb redid the calling of the 5' RACE reads with MiXCR, one entry per CDR3 protein. The sample lists 8,500 to 10,000 distinct CDR3 sequences, nearly 4% seen once, with around a sixth in the top ten. Sequences were derived from PBMCs, sampled at recurrence. The source is a female donor with early-stage non-small cell lung cancer.

This clonotype was recorded at least ten times. Since the library was made to target alpha chains, this beta chain is a stray read and its abundance is not meaningful. The V gene is TRBV28, the J gene TRBJ1-5; D may be TRBD1 (6 bases). V lost 5 bases and J 3 bases, leaving 14 bases between the germline ends. CDR3 size: 15 residues. Germline CDR1 is MDHEN and CDR2 is SYDVKM. The CDR3 bases are TGTGCCAGCAGTCCTTCCGGGACATTCAATCAGCCCCAGCATTTT. Translated, it gives CASSPSGTFNQPQHF.

Many counts were recorded for this clonotype. A library prepared for alpha chains yielded this beta chain as an off-target read; its size is of little meaning. The chain employs TRBV6-6 and TRBJ2-2; TRBD2 matches at 7 bases. Germline-derived CDR1 and CDR2 are MNHNY and SVGAGI (reference sequence). V was pared by 8 bases and J by 3 bases, with 6 bases of the junction left unmatched. The CDR3 length is 14 residues. CDR3 bases: TGTGCCAGCCAAAGGACTAGTGACACCGGGGAGCTGTTTTTT. Residues: CASQRTSDTGELFF.

This clonotype was recorded at least ten times. This beta chain appears as a stray read in a library generated for alpha chains; its size is not informative. This sequence joins TRBV21-1 and TRBJ2-5; the table names TRBD1, a call not compared with the DNA. TRBV21-1 is annotated as a pseudogene. The CDR3 covers 19 residues. In nucleotides, the CDR3 is TGTGCCAGCAGCAGATCGACCGACCAGGGGACAGACTACCGAGAGACCCAGTACTTC. It codes for CASSRSTDQGTDYRETQYF.

This clonotype has a count of ten or more. This beta chain is an unintended read in a library built for alpha chains; its size means little. CDR3 in amino acids: CASSSGLARETQYF. DNA of the CDR3: TGCGCCAGCAGCTCGGGACTAGCGAGAGAGACCCAGTACTTC. V is TRBV5-1 and J is TRBJ2-5; 10 bases are shared with TRBD2. The trim removed 3 bases at V and 4 bases at J, leaving 3 bases unmatched. The CDR3 has 14 amino acids. The germline gives CDR1 SGHRS, CDR2 YFSETQ.

This clonotype was observed at least ten times. The library was prepared for alpha chains; this beta chain is a stray read, so its frequency means little. The V and J genes are TRBV7-2 and TRBJ2-3, with TRBD2 identical over 13 bases. The J segment lost 0 bases and the V segment lost 1 base, leaving 7 bases of the junction unmatched. Germline-derived CDR1 and CDR2 are SGHTA and FQGNSA. The CDR3 length is 19 residues. The CDR3, as DNA: TGTGCCAGCAGCTTAGGGAACAGGGGACTAGCGGGAAGCACAGATACGCAGTATTTT. It specifies CASSLGNRGLAGSTDTQYF. Combining the CDR3 with reference TRBV7-2 and TRBJ2-3 gives the whole variable domain GAGVSQSPSNKVTEKGKDVELRCDPISGHTALYWYRQSLGQGLEFLIYFQGNSAPDKSGLPSDRFSAERTGGSVSTLTIQRTQQEDSAVYLCASSLGNRGLAGSTDTQYFGPGTRLTVL.